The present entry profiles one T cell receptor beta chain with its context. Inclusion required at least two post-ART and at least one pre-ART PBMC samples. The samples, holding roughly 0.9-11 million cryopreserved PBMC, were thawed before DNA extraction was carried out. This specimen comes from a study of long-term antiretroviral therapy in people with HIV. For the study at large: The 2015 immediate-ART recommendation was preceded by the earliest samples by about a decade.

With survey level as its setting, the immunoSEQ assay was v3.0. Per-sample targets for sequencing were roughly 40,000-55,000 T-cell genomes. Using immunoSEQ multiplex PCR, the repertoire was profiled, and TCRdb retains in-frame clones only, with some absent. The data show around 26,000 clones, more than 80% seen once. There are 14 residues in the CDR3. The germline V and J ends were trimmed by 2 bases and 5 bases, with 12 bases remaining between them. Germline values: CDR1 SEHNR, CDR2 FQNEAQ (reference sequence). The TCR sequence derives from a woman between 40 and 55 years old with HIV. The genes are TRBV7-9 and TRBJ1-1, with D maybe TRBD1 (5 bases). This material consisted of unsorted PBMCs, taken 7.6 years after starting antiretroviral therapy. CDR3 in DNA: TGTGCCAGCAGCTTACAGGGCGAAGGGACTGAAGCTTTCTTT. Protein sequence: CASSLQGEGTEAFF.